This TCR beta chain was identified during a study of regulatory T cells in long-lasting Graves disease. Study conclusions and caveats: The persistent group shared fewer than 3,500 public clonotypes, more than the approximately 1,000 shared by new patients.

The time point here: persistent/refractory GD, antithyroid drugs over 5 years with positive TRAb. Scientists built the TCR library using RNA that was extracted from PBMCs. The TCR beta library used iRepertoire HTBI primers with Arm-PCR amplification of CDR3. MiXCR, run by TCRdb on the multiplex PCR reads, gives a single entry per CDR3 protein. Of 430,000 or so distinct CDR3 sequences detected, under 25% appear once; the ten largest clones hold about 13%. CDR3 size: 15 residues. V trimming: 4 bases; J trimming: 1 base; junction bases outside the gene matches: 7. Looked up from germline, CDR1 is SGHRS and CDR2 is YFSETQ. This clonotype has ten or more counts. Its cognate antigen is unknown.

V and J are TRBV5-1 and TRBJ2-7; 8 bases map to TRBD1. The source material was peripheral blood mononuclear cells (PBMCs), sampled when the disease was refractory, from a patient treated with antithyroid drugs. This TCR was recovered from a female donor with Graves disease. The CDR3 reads CASSPTGQGSYEQYF. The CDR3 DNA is TGCGCCAGCAGCCCTACCGGACAGGGTTCCTACGAGCAGTACTTC.